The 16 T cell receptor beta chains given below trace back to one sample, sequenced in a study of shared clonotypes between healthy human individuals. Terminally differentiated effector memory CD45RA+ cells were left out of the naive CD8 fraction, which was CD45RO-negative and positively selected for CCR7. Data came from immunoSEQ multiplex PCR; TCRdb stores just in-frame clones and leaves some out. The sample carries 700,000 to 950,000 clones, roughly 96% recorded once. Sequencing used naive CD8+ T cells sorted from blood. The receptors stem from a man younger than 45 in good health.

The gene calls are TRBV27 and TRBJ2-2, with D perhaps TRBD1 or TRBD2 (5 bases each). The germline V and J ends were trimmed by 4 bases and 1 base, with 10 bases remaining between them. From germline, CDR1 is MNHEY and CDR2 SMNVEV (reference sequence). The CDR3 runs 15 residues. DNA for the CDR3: TGTGCCAGCAGTTCCGGGACGGAGAACACCGGGGAGCTGTTTTTT. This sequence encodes CASSSGTENTGELFF.

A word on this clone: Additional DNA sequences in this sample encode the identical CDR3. The CDR3 protein is CASSFGRNYEQYF. The CDR3 DNA reads as TGTGCCAGCAGTTTTGGACGGAACTACGAGCAGTACTTC. The chain joins TRBV28 to TRBJ2-7; D remains ambiguous. The CDR3 runs to 13 residues. The germline CDR1 and CDR2 sequences are MDHEN and SYDVKM. V dropped 3 bases and J dropped 3 bases, with 9 bases sitting between them.

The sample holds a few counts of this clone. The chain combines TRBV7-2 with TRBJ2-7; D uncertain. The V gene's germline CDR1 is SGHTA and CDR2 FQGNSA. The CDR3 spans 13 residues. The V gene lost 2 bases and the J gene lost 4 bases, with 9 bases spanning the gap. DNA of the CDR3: TGTGCCAGCAGCTTATGGTTCGGATACGAGCAGTACTTC. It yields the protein CASSLWFGYEQYF.

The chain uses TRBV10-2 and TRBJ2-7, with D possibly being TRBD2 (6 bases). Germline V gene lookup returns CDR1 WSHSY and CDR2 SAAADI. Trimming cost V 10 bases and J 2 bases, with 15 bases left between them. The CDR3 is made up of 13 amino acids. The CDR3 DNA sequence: TGCGCCACTTATGGAGGGATGCCCTACGAGCAGTACTTC. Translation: CATYGGMPYEQYF.

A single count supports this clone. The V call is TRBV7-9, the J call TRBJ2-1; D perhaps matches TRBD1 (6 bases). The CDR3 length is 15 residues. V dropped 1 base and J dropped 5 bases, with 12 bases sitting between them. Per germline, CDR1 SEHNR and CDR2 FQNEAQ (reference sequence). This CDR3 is CASSLVGGFDNEQFF. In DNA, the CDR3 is TGTGCCAGCAGCTTAGTAGGGGGATTCGACAATGAGCAGTTCTTC.

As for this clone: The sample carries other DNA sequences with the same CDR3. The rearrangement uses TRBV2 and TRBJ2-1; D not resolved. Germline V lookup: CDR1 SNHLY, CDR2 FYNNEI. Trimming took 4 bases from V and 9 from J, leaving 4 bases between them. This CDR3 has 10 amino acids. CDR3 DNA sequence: TGTGCCAGCAGTGTCTCTGAGCAGTTCTTC. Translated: CASSVSEQFF.

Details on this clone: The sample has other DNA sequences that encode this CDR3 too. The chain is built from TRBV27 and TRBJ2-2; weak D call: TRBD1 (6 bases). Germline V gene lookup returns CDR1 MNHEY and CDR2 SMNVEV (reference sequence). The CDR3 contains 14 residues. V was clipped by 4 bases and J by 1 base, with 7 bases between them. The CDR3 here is CASSWGLNTGELFF. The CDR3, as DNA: TGTGCCAGCAGTTGGGGGCTGAACACCGGGGAGCTGTTTTTT.

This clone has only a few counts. The CDR3 loop reads CASSMDTNTEAFF. Written as DNA, the CDR3 is TGTGCCTCGAGCATGGACACGAACACTGAAGCTTTCTTT. The rearrangement joins TRBV30 to TRBJ1-1, with D maybe TRBD1 (5 bases). This CDR3 has 13 amino acids. With 7 bases removed from V and 1 base from J, the gap between germline ends came to 13 bases. CDR1 GTSNPN and CDR2 SVGIG come from the germline V gene (reference sequence).

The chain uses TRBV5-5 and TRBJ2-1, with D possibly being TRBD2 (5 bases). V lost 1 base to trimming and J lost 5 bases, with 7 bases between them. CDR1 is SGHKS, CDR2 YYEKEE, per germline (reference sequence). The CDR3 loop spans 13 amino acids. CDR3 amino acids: CASSLSGNNEQFF. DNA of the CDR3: TGTGCCAGCAGCTTGAGCGGAAACAATGAGCAGTTCTTC.

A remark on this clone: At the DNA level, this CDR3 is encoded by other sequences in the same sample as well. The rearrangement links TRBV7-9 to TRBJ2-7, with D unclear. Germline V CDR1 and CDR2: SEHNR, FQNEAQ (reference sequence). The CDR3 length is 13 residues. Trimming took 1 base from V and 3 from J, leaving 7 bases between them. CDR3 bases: TGTGCCAGCAGCTTAGGGCAGATCTACGAGCAGTACTTC. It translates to CASSLGQIYEQYF.

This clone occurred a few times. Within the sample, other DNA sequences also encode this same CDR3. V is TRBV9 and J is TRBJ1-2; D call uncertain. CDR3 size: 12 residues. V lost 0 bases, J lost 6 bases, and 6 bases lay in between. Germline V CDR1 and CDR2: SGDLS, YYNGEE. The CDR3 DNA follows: TGTGCCAGCAGCGTAGTGCGGGATGGCTACACCTTC. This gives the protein CASSVVRDGYTF.

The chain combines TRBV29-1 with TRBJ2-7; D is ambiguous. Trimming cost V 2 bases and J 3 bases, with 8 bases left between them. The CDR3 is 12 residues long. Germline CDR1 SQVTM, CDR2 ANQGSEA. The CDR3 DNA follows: TGCAGCGTTGAACAGACTGACTACGAGCAGTACTTC. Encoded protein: CSVEQTDYEQYF.

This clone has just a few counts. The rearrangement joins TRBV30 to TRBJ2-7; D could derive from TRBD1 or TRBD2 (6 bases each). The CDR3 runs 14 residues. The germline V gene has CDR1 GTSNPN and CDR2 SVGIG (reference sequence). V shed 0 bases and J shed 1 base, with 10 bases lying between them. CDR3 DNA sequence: TGTGCCTGGAGTGTTGAAGGGGGGTCCTACGAGCAGTACTTC. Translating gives CAWSVEGGSYEQYF.

CDR3 in DNA: TGTGCCAGCAGCCAAACGGGACAGCGTTACGAGACCCAGTACTTC. It translates to CASSQTGQRYETQYF. This chain joins TRBV14 and TRBJ2-5; TRBD1 aligns across 7 bases. The V and J ends lost 2 bases and 5 bases, in that order; junction bases with no gene match: 8. The CDR3 is made up of 15 amino acids. The germline gives CDR1 SGHDN, CDR2 FVKESK.

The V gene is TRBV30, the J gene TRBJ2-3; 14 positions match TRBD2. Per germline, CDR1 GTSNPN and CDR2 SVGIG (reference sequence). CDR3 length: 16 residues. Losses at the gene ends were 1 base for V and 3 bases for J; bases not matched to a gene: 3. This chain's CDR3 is CAWSEGLAGATDTQYF. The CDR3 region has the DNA TGTGCCTGGAGTGAGGGACTAGCGGGAGCGACAGATACGCAGTATTTT. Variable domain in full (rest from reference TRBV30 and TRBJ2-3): SQTIHQWPATLVQPVGSPLSLECTVEGTSNPNLYWYRQAAGRGLQLLFYSVGIGQISSEVPQNLSASRPQDRQFILSSKKLLLSDSGFYLCAWSEGLAGATDTQYFGPGTRLTVL.

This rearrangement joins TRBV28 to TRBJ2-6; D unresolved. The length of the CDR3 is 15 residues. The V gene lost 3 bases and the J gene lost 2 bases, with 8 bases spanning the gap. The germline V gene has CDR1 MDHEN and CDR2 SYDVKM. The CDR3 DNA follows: TGTGCCAGCAGTTTGTGGCACCCTGGGGCCAACGTCCTGACTTTC. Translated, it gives CASSLWHPGANVLTF.